This T cell receptor (beta chain) was captured by sequencing in a study of cytotoxic CD8 clonotypes in ibrutinib-treated CLL. Study overall: The subjects consisted of about 10 relapsed/refractory and approximately 15 treatment-naive individuals, with some 17 IGHV unmutated. Average yields of 255,043 productive templates and tens of thousands of productive rearrangements characterized the samples.

Germline values: CDR1 SGHVS, CDR2 FQNEAQ. The CDR3 runs 15 residues. The ends were cut back, 2 bases at V and 3 bases at J, with 11 bases in the middle. Generated by immunoSEQ multiplex PCR, the TCRdb table keeps only in-frame clones and is missing some. The table lists approximately 150,000 clones, 70% to 80% of them singletons, with roughly a quarter in the top ten. Study-level findings and limits: Few clonotypes were public, and these shrank or held steady under treatment. Clonality was elevated at ibrutinib response and had returned toward baseline at progression.

In regard to this clone: Its antigen remains unidentified.

This chain uses TRBV7-8 with TRBJ1-5; D is unclear. Sample: PBMCs, taken after 12 months of ibrutinib treatment. The receptor was derived from a human donor with chronic lymphocytic leukemia. CDR3 bases: TGTGCCAGCAGCTTAAGTGGCGCCCCCAATCAGCCCCAGCATTTT. Translating it yields CASSLSGAPNQPQHF.